The entry below describes one TCR beta chain. Its antigen is still unknown. No base-level quality is on record; no much larger clone is a single base apart. The library was prepared using the immunoSEQ multiplex PCR assay. For the multiplex PCR, a mixture combining 60 forward primers for TCR Vbeta segments and 13 reverse primers for TCR Jbeta segments was used. A multiplex PCR assay on genomic DNA amplified the CDR3 region of rearranged TCR beta genes. On the Illumina HiSeq System, the amplified TCR beta libraries were sequenced as 87-base-pair reads. From the authors' description of their analysis: A later analysis tallied roughly 78 million unique TCR beta chains across the 650 to 750 repertoires, and about 12 million of those chains were shared by two or more donors. A nearest-neighbor algorithm error-corrected the raw reads and collapsed the reads into unique sequences, merging closely related sequences to remove PCR and sequencing errors. CDR3 sequences were aligned to IMGT reference sequences to assign V, D and J gene segments. For a sequence to be retained, at least a six-nucleotide match to both a V gene segment and a J gene segment was required. A rearrangement counted as productive if the CDR3 had no stop codons and remained in frame with V and J, and every other rearrangement counted as non-productive. Following IMGT convention, CDR3 was defined as the stretch from the second conserved V-encoded cysteine up to the conserved J-encoded phenylalanine. The earlier analysis of 587 of the donors excluded sequences that lacked an unambiguous match to a single V gene segment. In an earlier analysis of 587 of the donors, V segments were called functional above 56.7% productive rearrangements and were called segregating when the between-donor standard deviation exceeded 5%. To diagnose cytomegalovirus status from the catalog of TCR beta chain sequences, a statistical classification framework was built. V and J gene assignment, in a later analysis, came from comparing TCR nucleotide sequences with IMGT/GENE-DB human TR gene sequences. In a later analysis, CDR3 sequences and most-parsimonious VDJ recombination scenarios were assigned using the TCRdist pipeline. A later analysis defined each TCR beta chain by its CDR3 amino acid sequence plus V-gene family, and excluded reads lacking a unique V-gene family. A later analysis removed 500 to 600 highly shared, low-generation-probability nucleotide sequences to deal with suspected cross-contamination and a sequencing artifact. For each public chain, a later analysis derived a clonal expansion index from normalized ranks of inferred template counts within each repertoire. In a later analysis, generation probabilities were computed using a VDJ recombination model fitted to out-of-frame rearrangements, and the results were checked against IGoR. A later analysis scored TCR-TCR, TCR-HLA and TCR-CMV co-occurrence with hypergeometric tests, applying a repertoire-size bias correction to TCR pairs. A later analysis estimated false discovery rates by permuting HLA or CMV assignments 20 times. A later analysis grouped co-occurring TCRs with DBSCAN, adding TCRdist sequence similarity when clustering within HLA-allele-positive subsets. Repertoires with fewer than 30,000 or more than 120,000 public chains, plus five repertoires with anomalous nucleotide sharing, were excluded from co-occurrence clustering. TCRdb mirrors the immuneACCESS table, restricted to in-frame sequences. Some clones are absent from its copies; in checked studies, under half trace to an unresolved V gene, and the reason for the others is unknown. D and trimming were read from the DNA, whereas the V and J calls and clone size are those reported in that table. The sample contains some 170,000 clones, more than 65% of them found a single time. Together, the top ten hold around a tenth of the sample.

The sample originates from a study of cytomegalovirus exposure and HLA in healthy donors (dated by TCRdb to between 2016 and 2019). About the investigation overall: An earlier analysis of 587 of the donors reported approximately 290 Gb of sequence data and 117 million unique TCR beta sequences from about 200 million T cells. An early release covering roughly 640 HLA-typed donors comprised approximately 300 gigabases of sequencing data and 85 million or so unique TCR sequences. Among the approximately 400 genotyped donors, approximately 77% belonged to the genetic ancestry cluster associated with self-reported Caucasian donors. The study aimed to test whether cataloging public T cell receptors could reveal signatures of past pathogen exposure. Using immunosequencing, the study profiled T cell repertoires from around 670 subjects and related those repertoires to cytomegalovirus serostatus. Besides the first cohort of approximately 710 subjects, a separate validation cohort made up of about 120 different subjects was used. To predict cytomegalovirus infection status, the study combined high-throughput TCR immunosequencing, statistical association of individual TCRs with disease status, and machine learning. To study patterns of TCR occurrence, a later analysis re-analyzed previously published TCR beta repertoires from 666 donors and added high-resolution HLA genotyping. Rather than using new phenotypic data, the later analysis identified candidate immune exposures from TCR beta sequences and from how often those sequences occurred across donors. An earlier analysis of around 580 of the donors used high-throughput TCR beta sequencing to judge whether each TCR beta V gene segment behaved as functional or pseudogenic. Donor age, sex, ethnicity and CMV serostatus were collected together with the repertoire data. A later genetic analysis used genome-wide SNP genotypes for about 65% of the roughly 700 donors, treating that subset as a discovery cohort. All discovery cohort repertoires had been generated on a single sequencing platform. Both class I and class II loci were covered by HLA typing, at four-digit resolution. Typing coverage differed by locus: A, B, C, DRB1 and DQB1 were typed in roughly 620-630 donors, DQA1 in 522, DPA1 in 600 to 610, and DPB1 in 400 to 490. Four or five DR-DQ haplotypes were handled as single units for association and clustering because linkage in the cohort was strong. Among about 410 genotyped donors of the cohort, an average of approximately 240,000 unique TCR beta nucleotide sequences was sequenced per donor, of which roughly 17% were non-productive.

The cohort comprised 710 or so healthy bone marrow donors. At the time of sampling, every cohort member was nominally healthy, though immune exposures that went unrecorded were likely present. The donor was CMV seropositive and belonged to the group of more than 250 seropositive cohort members. Each donor provided a peripheral blood sample, and peripheral blood mononuclear cells were used for TCR beta sequencing. The Qiagen DNeasy Blood Extraction Kit was used to extract genomic DNA from the blood cell samples. V was cut back by 6 bases and J by 3 bases, leaving a gap of 14 bases between them. The CDR3 has 14 amino acids, counting the end cysteine and phenylalanine. Only the CDR3 DNA stays, 42 bases, in frame from base 1. CDR1 and CDR2 are read off the germline V gene (reference sequence) as MNHNY and SVGAGI. Study-wide conclusions, independent of this receptor: In vitro tests confirmed that a few of the cytomegalovirus-associated TCR beta chains recognize cytomegalovirus antigens. Correlated functional status among segregating V segments might be attributable to linkage disequilibrium, but an unknown experimental factor could not be ruled out. HLA typing was unavailable for some donors at each locus, so association tests used only the typed subset. A total of some 180 TCR beta chains were listed by the study as associated with cytomegalovirus. In a later analysis, several top co-occurrence clusters were reported to appear linked to parvovirus B19, influenza, CMV and Epstein-Barr virus. According to a later analysis, TCR association rates differed among HLA loci, with DRB1 alleles showing the most associated TCRs and HLA-C alleles showing the fewest. Roughly uniform sequencing depth across donors was assumed in presence/absence analyses, although this assumption may not hold. The 87-base-pair reads could not distinguish some IMGT-functional V segments, including TRBV6-2 and TRBV6-3, so those segments were excluded. According to a later analysis, most CMV-associated TCR beta chains appeared to be HLA-restricted, and the HLA associations seemed to be driven largely by CMV exposure. A cluster of highly shared sequence variants was judged likely to represent a technical artifact of the sequencing pipeline. In a later genetic analysis, fewer N-insertions in productive TCRs were reported among donors in an Asian-associated ancestry cluster than the 666-donor mean. Most TCR sequences were observed very rarely across donors, whereas some public TCRs were present in many individuals. In this cohort, only TCR beta chains were sequenced, and detectable features were limited by the absence of alpha or paired-chain data. Strong co-occurrence of HLA alleles, especially DR and DQ, made assigning TCR associations to individual alleles difficult. Cytomegalovirus status was reported to be diagnosed by the classifier with high specificity and sensitivity in both the original and validation cohorts. Because counts were too low, about 15 rarely observed V segments, including chromosome 9 orphons, were left out of the earlier analysis of 587 of the donors. A further reported finding was that TCR beta sequences accurately predicted the HLA-A and HLA-B alleles for most subjects in the first cohort. In a later analysis, HLA-associated TCR beta chains were found to be more clonally expanded and to have lower generation probabilities than equally common non-associated chains. Specific HLA alleles were associated with about 17,000 TCR beta sequences at a false discovery rate of 0.05 in a later analysis. V-gene and J-gene trimming of TCR beta chains was associated with a missense DCLRE1C variant in a later genetic analysis, and the association was replicated in an independent cohort. Broadly in line with IMGT annotations, most TCR beta V segments showed up in productive rearrangements about 87% or about 30% of the time in an earlier analysis of several hundred of the donors. The authors suggested that the approach could potentially be extended to other disease states and immunological phenotypes. Immune exposure information for the cohort was limited to CMV serostatus.

The source is a man younger than 35 in good health and CMV-seropositive. Sequenced material: PBMCs. The chain couples TRBV6-6 to TRBJ2-5; a tentative D call is TRBD1 (5 bases match). Read as DNA, the sequence is TGTGCCAGCAGCTCCAGGGTCGGAGAAGAGACCCAGTACTTC. This translates into CASSSRVGEETQYF.